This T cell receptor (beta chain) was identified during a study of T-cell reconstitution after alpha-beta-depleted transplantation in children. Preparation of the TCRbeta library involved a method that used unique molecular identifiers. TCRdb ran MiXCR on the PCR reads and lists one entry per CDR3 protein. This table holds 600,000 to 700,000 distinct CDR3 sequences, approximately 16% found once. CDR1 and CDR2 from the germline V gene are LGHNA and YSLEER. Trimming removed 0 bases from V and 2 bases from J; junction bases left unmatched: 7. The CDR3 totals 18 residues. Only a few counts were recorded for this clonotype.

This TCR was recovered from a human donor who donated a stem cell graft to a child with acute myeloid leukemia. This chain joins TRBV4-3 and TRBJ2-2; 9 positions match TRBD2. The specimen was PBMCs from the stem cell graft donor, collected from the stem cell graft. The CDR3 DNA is TGCGCCAGCAGCCAAGATGGTAGCGGGGGCCGAAACACCGGGGAGCTGTTTTTT. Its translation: CASSQDGSGGRNTGELFF.